This entry is about one TCR beta chain. No antigen is known for it. A clone one base away is much larger, so this may be a read error. The germline ends are 15 bases apart after V is trimmed by 2 bases and J by 10 bases. The CDR3 covers 15 residues, taking in both the cysteine and the phenylalanine. Of all the DNA, just the CDR3 is kept, 45 bases in frame from base 1. In the germline V gene, CDR1 corresponds to SGHTA and CDR2 to FQGNSA. The data stem from a study of T cell repertoires in cytomegalovirus infection (dated 2019 in TCRdb). Describing the broader study: Alongside well-studied HLA-B-restricted epitopes, the peptide stimulations were aimed at recently identified HLA-C-restricted CMV epitopes, whose presentation resists viral immunomodulation. Because public TCR beta signatures pointed to carriage of CMV infection together with the matching HLA type, the HLA type of each donor mattered for the analysis. On the study overall, not on this receptor specifically: Carriers of CMV infection plus the relevant HLA type were discriminated by the cumulative frequency of public TCR beta family members in the study cohort and in an independent approximately 360-donor cohort. In the ex vivo response, HLA-C-restricted CMV-specific TCR beta clonotypes were dominant, and in two of eight donors the single most frequent clonotype came from this HLA-C-restricted group.

Instrument used: Illumina HiSeq 1500. Through fastp at Q25 and MiXCR, TCRdb rebuilt clones from the public reads, retaining in-frame beta chains. Rows merge per CDR3 protein into single entries with the most common DNA and genes. The sample has approximately 910,000 distinct CDR3 sequences on record, roughly 30% of them singletons. The leading ten clones occupy under 15% of the sample. What the treatment or condition label conveys for this sample: in vitro stimulation with specific CMV peptide epitopes to enrich CMV-specific T cells. The sequencing used cultured CD8+ T cells from PBMCs, collected from culture after CMV antigen stimulation. The chain was built from TRBV7-2 and TRBJ1-6; tentative D gene TRBD1, with 6 bases matching. This TCR was sampled from a human donor in good health (CMV status not recorded). Some clones in this sample may be carry-over from other donors' samples. The nucleotide sequence is TGTGCCAGCAGCTTAAAGTTTGGGGGCAGATCACCCCTCCACTTT. This gives the protein CASSLKFGGRSPLHF.